Listed below are T cell receptor beta chains from one sample, sequenced in a study of immune heterogeneity within non-small cell lung tumors. MiXCR, applied by TCRdb to the multiplex PCR reads, yields one record per CDR3 protein. In the table there are 20,000 to 25,000 distinct CDR3 sequences, about 30% of which are singletons. The sample comprised lung tumor tissue. These TCRs come from a man aged 35 to 55 with non-small cell lung cancer. Each CDR3 is given with its conserved first and last residue. Each record gives: CDR3 length, D gene, J gene, clone size, V gene, CDR3 protein, CDR3 DNA. D genes are given only for firm matches. Expanded clones get a size class; other rows say once, few or many, or leave the size out.

11,.,TRBJ2-7,medium-sized,TRBV6-1,CASSYADEQYF,TGTGCCAGCAGTTACGCGGACGAGCAGTACTTC
15,.,TRBJ2-6,many,TRBV4-3,CASSQAGVGANVLTF,TGCGCCAGCAGCCAAGCAGGGGTCGGGGCCAACGTCCTGACTTTC
11,TRBD1,TRBJ1-1,.,TRBV20-1,CSAKDRGPAFF,TGCAGTGCTAAGGACAGGGGGCCTGCTTTCTTT
14,.,TRBJ2-3,.,TRBV10-3,CAISEVDNTDTQYF,TGTGCCATCAGTGAGGTCGACAACACAGATACGCAGTATTTT
16,.,TRBJ2-3,.,TRBV4-1,CASSQDLNRFTDTQYF,TGCGCCAGCAGCCAAGATCTTAACAGGTTTACGGATACGCAGTATTTT
14,.,TRBJ1-6,many,TRBV27,CASSLYRANSPLHF,TGTGCCAGCAGTTTATACAGGGCAAATTCACCCCTCCACTTT
12,.,TRBJ2-3,many,TRBV11-2,CASLARSDTQYF,TGTGCCAGCCTCGCGCGGTCAGATACGCAGTATTTT
15,TRBD2,TRBJ2-1,.,TRBV6-2/TRBV6-3,CASNKAGGGFYEQFF,TGTGCCAGCAACAAAGCGGGAGGCGGGTTTTATGAGCAGTTCTTC
11,.,TRBJ2-5,.,TRBV2,CATSAQETQYF,TGTGCCACTTCGGCCCAAGAGACCCAGTACTTC
15,TRBD1,TRBJ2-5,.,TRBV9,CASSVGTGGGETQYF,TGTGCCAGCAGCGTGGGGACAGGGGGCGGGGAGACCCAGTACTTC
12,.,TRBJ2-4,.,TRBV7-2,CASSSLGNIHYF,TGTGCCAGCAGCTCGCTGGGGAACATTCATTACTTC